Below, 16 T cell receptor beta chains from the same sample are listed, as sequenced in a study of cytomegalovirus exposure and HLA in healthy donors. PCR employed 60 Vbeta and 13 Jbeta primers. The data were produced by immunoSEQ multiplex PCR, yet TCRdb's version contains in-frame clones alone and is incomplete. Of roughly 180,000 clones in the sample, approximately 83% were seen once. Sequencing used PBMCs. The receptors were sampled from a man aged 18 to 29 in good health and CMV-seropositive.

This chain links TRBV2 with TRBJ2-7; TRBD2 might be the D (6 bases). The V and J ends lost 7 bases and 1 base respectively, with 14 bases between them. Germline V CDR1 and CDR2: SNHLY, FYNNEI. CDR3 length: 14 residues. CDR3 DNA: TGTGCCAGCACCACGGGGAGGTTTTCCTACGAGCAGTACTTC. Amino acid sequence: CASTTGRFSYEQYF.

V is TRBV29-1 and J is TRBJ2-7; possible D gene TRBD2, 7 bases. In germline, CDR1 is SQVTM, CDR2 ANQGSEA. This CDR3 contains 12 residues. Trimming left V 8 bases short and J 5 bases short, with 16 bases between. The chain's CDR3 is CSYGGGSDEQYF. DNA for the CDR3: TGCAGCTATGGGGGGGGCTCGGACGAGCAGTACTTC.

CDR3 region: CASSRGGASTGELFF. CDR3 bases: TGTGCCAGCAGCCGCGGGGGGGCCAGTACCGGGGAGCTGTTTTTT. The chain combines TRBV11-2 with TRBJ2-2; 9 bases map to TRBD2. This CDR3 region has 15 residues. CDR1 SGHAT and CDR2 FQNNGV come from the germline V gene. The V segment lost 5 bases and the J segment 5 bases; nucleotides outside the gene matches: 6.

The chain recombines TRBV11-3 with TRBJ2-2, with 9 bases that match TRBD2. The CDR3 is 16 residues long. Germline V gene lookup returns CDR1 SGHNT and CDR2 YENEEA. The V and J ends lost 2 bases and 8 bases, in that order; junction bases with no gene match: 9. In DNA form, the CDR3 reads TGTGCCAGCAGCTTAAAGGAAGCGGGGGGCCCGGGGGAGCTGTTTTTT. This translates into CASSLKEAGGPGELFF.

The chain couples TRBV6-5 to TRBJ2-1; TRBD2 agrees at 9 bases. Germline-derived CDR1 and CDR2 are MNHEY and SVGAGI. The V and J ends lost 4 bases and 10 bases, in that order; junction bases with no gene match: 8. CDR3 size: 14 residues. The CDR3 bases are TGTGCCAGCAGTTCCAGCGGGGGGCCACGGGAGCAGTTCTTC. It specifies CASSSSGGPREQFF.

The V and J genes are TRBV2 and TRBJ1-3; TRBD1 aligns across 7 bases. This CDR3 is built from 13 residues. From germline, CDR1 is SNHLY and CDR2 FYNNEI. Trimming cost V 6 bases and J 3 bases; bases outside gene matches: 2. CDR3: CASSGTVGNTIYF. CDR3 coding DNA: TGTGCCAGCAGCGGGACAGTTGGAAACACCATATATTTT.

The chain couples TRBV9 to TRBJ1-2; 10 positions agree with TRBD1. Germline lookup yields CDR1 SGDLS and CDR2 YYNGEE. Unmatched junction bases numbered 11, after V lost 2 bases and J lost 4 bases. CDR3 length equals 17 residues. The CDR3 nucleotides are TGTGCCAGCAGCGTGACAGGGGGCGATGTTATAGGCTATGGCTACACCTTC. The encoded protein is CASSVTGGDVIGYGYTF.

This chain uses TRBV7-2 with TRBJ1-3; 7 nucleotides align to TRBD1. Germline V gene lookup returns CDR1 SGHTA and CDR2 FQGNSA. CDR3 size: 16 residues. Trimming cost V 5 bases and J 2 bases; bases outside gene matches: 9. The CDR3 DNA reads as TGTGCCAGCAGCCCCGGCCCCAGGGGGGCTGGAAACACCATATATTTT. Its protein is CASSPGPRGAGNTIYF.

The chain combines TRBV19 with TRBJ1-6, with TRBD1 matching 7 bases. This CDR3 comprises 16 residues. The V and J ends lost 3 bases and 5 bases, in that order; junction bases with no gene match: 7. The V gene's germline CDR1 is LNHDA and CDR2 SQIVND (reference sequence). Written as DNA, the CDR3 is TGTGCCAGTAGTATTGACAGGGCAGGAAATAATTCACCCCTCCACTTT. This encodes CASSIDRAGNNSPLHF.

This chain joins TRBV4-1 and TRBJ2-3; 7 positions match TRBD1. This CDR3 contains 15 residues. Germline V lookup: CDR1 MGHRA, CDR2 YSYEKL. V lost 0 bases and J lost 4; bases outside the gene matches: 4. The CDR3 region is CASSQDRGGSDTQYF. The CDR3 nucleotides are TGCGCCAGCAGCCAAGATCGAGGGGGCTCAGATACGCAGTATTTT.

The chain employs TRBV9 and TRBJ2-1, with 9 bases aligning to TRBD2. Trimming took 3 bases from V and 2 from J; bases not matched to a gene: 3. Germline CDR1 SGDLS, CDR2 YYNGEE. The CDR3 runs 15 residues. CDR3 loop: CASSGRGGPYNEQFF. DNA of the CDR3: TGTGCCAGCAGCGGGCGGGGGGGCCCCTACAATGAGCAGTTCTTC.

The V gene is TRBV4-3, the J gene TRBJ1-1; D unclear. The CDR3 extends over 13 amino acids. Germline-derived CDR1 and CDR2 are LGHNA and YSLEER. The V gene lost 5 bases and the J gene lost 5 bases, with 12 bases spanning the gap. The CDR3 loop reads CASSWSPGTEAFF. CDR3 coding DNA: TGCGCCAGCAGCTGGTCCCCGGGGACTGAAGCTTTCTTT.

Note on this clone: Other nucleotide sequences from this sample produce the same CDR3. The chain joins TRBV9 to TRBJ2-5, with TRBD2 matching 11 bases. Germline assignment: CDR1 SGDLS and CDR2 YYNGEE. V lost 4 bases, J lost 5 bases, and 4 bases stayed unmatched. The CDR3 consists of 14 residues. The DNA of the CDR3 is TGTGCCAGCAGCAGTAGCGGGGGGGGCGAGACCCAGTACTTC. The encoded protein is CASSSSGGGETQYF.

This clone has just one count. The chain links TRBV7-9 to TRBJ2-2; D not certain. Germline assignment: CDR1 SEHNR and CDR2 FQNEAQ (reference sequence). The CDR3 totals 13 residues. CDR3 DNA sequence: TGTTCCAATCCGGCAGGGAACACCGGGGAGCTGTTTTTT. It yields the protein CSNPAGNTGELFF.

This chain uses TRBV7-9 with TRBJ1-4; tentative D call: TRBD1 (6 bases). The CDR3 runs 13 residues. The V gene's germline CDR1 is SEHNR and CDR2 FQNEAQ (reference sequence). V lost 4 bases and J lost 8, with 11 bases in between. CDR3 bases: TGTGCCAGCAGCTCAGGGGTATACGAAAAACTGTTTTTT. Translated: CASSSGVYEKLFF. Full variable domain (outside the CDR3, taken from reference TRBV7-9 and TRBJ1-4): DTGVSQNPRHKITKRGQNVTFRCDPISEHNRLYWYRQTLGQGPEFLTYFQNEAQLEKSRLLSDRFSAERPKGSFSTLEIQRTEQGDSAMYLCASSSGVYEKLFFGSGTQLSVL.

V and J are TRBV29-1 and TRBJ1-1, with no clear D. The germline V gene has CDR1 SQVTM and CDR2 ANQGSEA. V was shortened by 6 bases and J by 0 bases, with 11 bases between the two germline ends. The CDR3 length is 13 residues. The CDR3 region is CSVGRRLNTEAFF. CDR3 sequence (DNA): TGCAGCGTGGGTCGCAGGTTGAACACTGAAGCTTTCTTT.